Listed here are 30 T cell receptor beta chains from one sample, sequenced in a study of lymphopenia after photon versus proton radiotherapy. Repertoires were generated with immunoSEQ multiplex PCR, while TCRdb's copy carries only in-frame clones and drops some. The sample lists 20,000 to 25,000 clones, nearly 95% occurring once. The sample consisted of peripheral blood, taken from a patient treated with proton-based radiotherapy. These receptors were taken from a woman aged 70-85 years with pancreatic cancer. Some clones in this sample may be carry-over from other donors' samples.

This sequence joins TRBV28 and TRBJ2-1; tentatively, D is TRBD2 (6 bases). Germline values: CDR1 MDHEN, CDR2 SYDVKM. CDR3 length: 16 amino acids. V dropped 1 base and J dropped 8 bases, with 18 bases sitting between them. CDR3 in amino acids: CASSLSSRLEDDEQFF. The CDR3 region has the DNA TGTGCCAGCAGTTTATCCTCTCGACTAGAGGACGATGAGCAGTTCTTC.

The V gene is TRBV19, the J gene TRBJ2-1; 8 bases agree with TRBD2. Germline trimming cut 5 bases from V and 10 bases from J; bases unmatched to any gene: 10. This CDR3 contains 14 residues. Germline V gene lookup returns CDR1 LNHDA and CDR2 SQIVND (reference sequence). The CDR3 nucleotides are TGTGCCAGTAGTGTTACCGGGAGGGCCCGCGAGCAGTTCTTC. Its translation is CASSVTGRAREQFF. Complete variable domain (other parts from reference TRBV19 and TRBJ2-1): DGGITQSPKYLFRKEGQNVTLSCEQNLNHDAMYWYRQDPGQGLRLIYYSQIVNDFQKGDIAEGYSVSREKKESFPLTVTSAQKNPTAFYLCASSVTGRAREQFFGPGTRLTVL.

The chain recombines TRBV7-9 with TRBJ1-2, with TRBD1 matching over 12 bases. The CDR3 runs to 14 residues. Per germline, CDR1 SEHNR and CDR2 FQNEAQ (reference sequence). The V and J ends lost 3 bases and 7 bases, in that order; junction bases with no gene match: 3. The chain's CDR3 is CASSFGTGGGGYTF. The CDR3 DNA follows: TGTGCCAGCAGCTTTGGGACAGGGGGCGGTGGCTACACCTTC.

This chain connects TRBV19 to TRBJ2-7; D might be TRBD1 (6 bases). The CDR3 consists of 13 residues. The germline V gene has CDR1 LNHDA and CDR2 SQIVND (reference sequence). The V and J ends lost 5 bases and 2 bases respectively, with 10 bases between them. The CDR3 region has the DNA TGTGCCAGTAGTCTTCGGACAGCCTACGAGCAGTACTTC. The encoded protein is CASSLRTAYEQYF.

The CDR3, as DNA: TGTGCCACCAGCAGGGACGGGAGGGACGGCGGGGAGCTGTTTTTT. This sequence encodes CATSRDGRDGGELFF. The V and J genes are TRBV15 and TRBJ2-2, with 8 bases fitting TRBD2. CDR1 LNHNV and CDR2 YYDKDF come from the germline V gene (reference sequence). The CDR3 sequence is 15 residues long. The junction had 7 bases not matched to a gene; V was cut back by 3 bases and J by 7 bases.

CDR3 in amino acids: CATHYPSSYEQYF. The CDR3, as DNA: TGTGCAACCCACTACCCTAGCTCCTACGAGCAGTACTTC. The chain recombines TRBV28 with TRBJ2-7; no reliable D call. Germline CDR1 and CDR2: MDHEN and SYDVKM. This CDR3 has 13 residues.

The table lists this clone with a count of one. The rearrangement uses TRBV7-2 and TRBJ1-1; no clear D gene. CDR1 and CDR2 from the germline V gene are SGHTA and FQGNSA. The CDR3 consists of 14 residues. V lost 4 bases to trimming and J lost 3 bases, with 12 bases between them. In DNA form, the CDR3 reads TGTGCCAGCAGCTCCGTCGGCGGATACACTGAAGCTTTCTTT. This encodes CASSSVGGYTEAFF.

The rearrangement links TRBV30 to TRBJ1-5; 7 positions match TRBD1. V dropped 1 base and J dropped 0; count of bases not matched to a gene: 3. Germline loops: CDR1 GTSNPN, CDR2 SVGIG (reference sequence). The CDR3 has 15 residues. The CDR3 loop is CAWSAGTASNQPQHF. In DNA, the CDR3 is TGTGCCTGGAGTGCCGGGACAGCTAGCAATCAGCCCCAGCATTTT.

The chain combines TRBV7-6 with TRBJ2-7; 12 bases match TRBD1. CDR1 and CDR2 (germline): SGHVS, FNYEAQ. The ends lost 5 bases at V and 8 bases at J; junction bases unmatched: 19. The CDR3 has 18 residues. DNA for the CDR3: TGTGCCAGCAGCCAGGGACAGGGGGCTAGTGGAAGGTCTGGAAAGCAGTACTTC. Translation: CASSQGQGASGRSGKQYF.

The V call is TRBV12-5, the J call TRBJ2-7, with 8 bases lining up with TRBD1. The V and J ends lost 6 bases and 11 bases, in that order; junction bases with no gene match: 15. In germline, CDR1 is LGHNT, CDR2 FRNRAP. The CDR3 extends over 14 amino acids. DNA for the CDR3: TGTGCTAGTGGCCGACCCCAAATGGACAGGGAAAAGTACTTC. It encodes CASGRPQMDREKYF.

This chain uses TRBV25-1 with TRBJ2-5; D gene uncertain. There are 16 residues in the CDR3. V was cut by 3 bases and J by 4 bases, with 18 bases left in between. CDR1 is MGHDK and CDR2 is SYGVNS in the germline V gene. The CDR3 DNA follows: TGTGCCAGCAGTGATTGGAACCCGGAAGGTGGAGAGACCCAGTACTTC. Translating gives CASSDWNPEGGETQYF.

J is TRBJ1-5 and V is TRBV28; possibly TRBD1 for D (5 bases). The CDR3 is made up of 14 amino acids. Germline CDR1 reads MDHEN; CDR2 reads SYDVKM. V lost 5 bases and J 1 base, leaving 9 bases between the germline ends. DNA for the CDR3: TGTGCCAGCAGTGATCCAGGGAGCAATCAGCCCCAGCATTTT. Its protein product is CASSDPGSNQPQHF.

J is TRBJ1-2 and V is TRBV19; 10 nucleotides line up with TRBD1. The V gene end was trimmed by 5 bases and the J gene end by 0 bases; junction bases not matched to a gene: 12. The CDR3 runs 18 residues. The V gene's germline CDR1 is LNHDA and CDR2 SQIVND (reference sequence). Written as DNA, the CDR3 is TGTGCCAGTAGTCAAACCCGGGACAGGGGAGCGGCTAACTATGGCTACACCTTC. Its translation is CASSQTRDRGAANYGYTF.

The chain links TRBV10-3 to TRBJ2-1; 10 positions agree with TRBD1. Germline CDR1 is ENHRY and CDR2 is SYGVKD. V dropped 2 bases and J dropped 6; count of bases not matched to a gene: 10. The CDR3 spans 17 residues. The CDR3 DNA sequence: TGTGCCATCAGTGAGAAGGTGGGACAGGGGTTGTTCAATGAGCAGTTCTTC. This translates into CAISEKVGQGLFNEQFF.

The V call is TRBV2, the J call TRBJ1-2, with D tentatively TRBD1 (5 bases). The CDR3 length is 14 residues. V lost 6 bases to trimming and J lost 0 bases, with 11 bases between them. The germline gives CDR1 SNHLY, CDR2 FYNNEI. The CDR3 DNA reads TGTGCCAGCAGCCAGGGTATTGCTAACTATGGCTACACCTTC. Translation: CASSQGIANYGYTF.

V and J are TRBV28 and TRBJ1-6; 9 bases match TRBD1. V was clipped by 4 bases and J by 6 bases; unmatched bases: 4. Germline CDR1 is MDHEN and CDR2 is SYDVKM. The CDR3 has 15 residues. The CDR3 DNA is TGTGCCAGCAGTTCGGGACAGGGCCGTAATTCACCCCTCCACTTT. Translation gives CASSSGQGRNSPLHF. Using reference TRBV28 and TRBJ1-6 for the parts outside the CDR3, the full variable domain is DVKVTQSSRYLVKRTGEKVFLECVQDMDHENMFWYRQDPGLGLRLIYFSYDVKMKEKGDIPEGYSVSREKKERFSLILESASTNQTSMYLCASSSGQGRNSPLHFGNGTRLTVT.

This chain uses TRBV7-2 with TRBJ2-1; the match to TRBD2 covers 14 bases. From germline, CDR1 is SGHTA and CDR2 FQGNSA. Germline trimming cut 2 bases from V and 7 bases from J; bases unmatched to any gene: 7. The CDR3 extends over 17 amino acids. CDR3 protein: CASSLRARTSGGNEQFF. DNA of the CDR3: TGTGCCAGCAGCTTACGTGCGAGGACTAGCGGGGGGAATGAGCAGTTCTTC. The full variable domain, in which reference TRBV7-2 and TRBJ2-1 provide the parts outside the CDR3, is GAGVSQSPSNKVTEKGKDVELRCDPISGHTALYWYRQSLGQGLEFLIYFQGNSAPDKSGLPSDRFSAERTGGSVSTLTIQRTQQEDSAVYLCASSLRARTSGGNEQFFGPGTRLTVL.

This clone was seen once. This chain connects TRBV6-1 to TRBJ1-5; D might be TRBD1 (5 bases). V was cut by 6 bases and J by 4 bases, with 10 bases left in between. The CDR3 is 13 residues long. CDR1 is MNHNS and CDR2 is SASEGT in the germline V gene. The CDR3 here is CASSQQGNQPQHF. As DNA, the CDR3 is TGTGCCAGCAGCCAGCAGGGAAATCAGCCCCAGCATTTT.

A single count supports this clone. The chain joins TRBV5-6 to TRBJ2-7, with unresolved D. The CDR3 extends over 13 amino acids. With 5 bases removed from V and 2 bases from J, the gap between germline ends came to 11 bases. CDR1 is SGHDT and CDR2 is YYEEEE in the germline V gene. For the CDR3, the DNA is TGTGCCAGCAGGGGGTTACAAGCCTACGAGCAGTACTTC. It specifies CASRGLQAYEQYF.

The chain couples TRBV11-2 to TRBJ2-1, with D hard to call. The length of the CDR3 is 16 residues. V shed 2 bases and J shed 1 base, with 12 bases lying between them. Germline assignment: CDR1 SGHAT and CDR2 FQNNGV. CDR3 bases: TGTGCCAGCAGCTTACTGCCTAGTGTATCCTACAATGAGCAGTTCTTC. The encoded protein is CASSLLPSVSYNEQFF.

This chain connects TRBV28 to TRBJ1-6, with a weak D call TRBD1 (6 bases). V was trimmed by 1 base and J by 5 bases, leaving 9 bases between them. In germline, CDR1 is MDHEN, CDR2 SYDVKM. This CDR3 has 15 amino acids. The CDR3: CASSLYGGDNSPLHF. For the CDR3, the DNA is TGTGCCAGCAGTTTATACGGGGGCGATAATTCACCCCTCCACTTT.

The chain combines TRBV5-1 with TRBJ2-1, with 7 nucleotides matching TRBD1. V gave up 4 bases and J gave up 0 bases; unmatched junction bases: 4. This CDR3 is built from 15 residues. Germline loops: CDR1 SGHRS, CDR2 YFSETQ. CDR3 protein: CASSRDRDSYNEQFF. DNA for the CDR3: TGCGCCAGCAGCCGAGACAGGGACTCCTACAATGAGCAGTTCTTC.

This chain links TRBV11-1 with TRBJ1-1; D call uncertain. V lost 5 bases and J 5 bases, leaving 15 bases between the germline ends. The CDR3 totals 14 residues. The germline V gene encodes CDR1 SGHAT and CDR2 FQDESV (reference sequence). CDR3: CASSRSQGQTEAFF. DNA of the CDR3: TGTGCCAGCAGCCGCTCACAAGGCCAGACTGAAGCTTTCTTT.

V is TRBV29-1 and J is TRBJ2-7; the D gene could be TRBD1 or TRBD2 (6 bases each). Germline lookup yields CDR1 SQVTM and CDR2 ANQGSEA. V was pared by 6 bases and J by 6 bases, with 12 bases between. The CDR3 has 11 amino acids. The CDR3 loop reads CSVGKGGEQYF. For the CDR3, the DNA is TGCAGCGTCGGGAAGGGGGGCGAGCAGTACTTC.

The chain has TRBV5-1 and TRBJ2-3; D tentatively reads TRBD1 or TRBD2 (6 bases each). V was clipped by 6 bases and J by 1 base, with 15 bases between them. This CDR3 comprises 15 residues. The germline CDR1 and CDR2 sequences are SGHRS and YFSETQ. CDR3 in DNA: TGCGCCAGCACCATCGGGGGCGGGGGCACAGATACGCAGTATTTT. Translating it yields CASTIGGGGTDTQYF.

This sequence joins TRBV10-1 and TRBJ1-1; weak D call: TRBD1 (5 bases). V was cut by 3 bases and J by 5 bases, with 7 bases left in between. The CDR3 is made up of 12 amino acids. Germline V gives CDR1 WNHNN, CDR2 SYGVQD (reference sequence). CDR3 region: CASSDGGTEAFF. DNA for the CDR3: TGCGCCAGCAGTGACGGGGGGACTGAAGCTTTCTTT.

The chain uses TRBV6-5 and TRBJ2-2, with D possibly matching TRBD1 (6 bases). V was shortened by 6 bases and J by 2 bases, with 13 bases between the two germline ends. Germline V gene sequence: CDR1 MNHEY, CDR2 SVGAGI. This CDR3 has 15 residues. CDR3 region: CASRQQGGNTGELFF. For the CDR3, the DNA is TGTGCCAGCAGACAACAAGGGGGAAACACCGGGGAGCTGTTTTTT.

CDR3 protein: CASSDSGRLLVSEQFF. CDR3 coding DNA: TGTGCCAGCAGTGACTCGGGTAGGCTCTTGGTTAGTGAGCAGTTCTTC. This chain joins TRBV6-4 and TRBJ2-1, with D unclear. Trimming took 0 bases from V and 9 from J, leaving 18 bases between them. From germline, CDR1 is MRHNA and CDR2 SNTAGT. CDR3 size: 16 residues.

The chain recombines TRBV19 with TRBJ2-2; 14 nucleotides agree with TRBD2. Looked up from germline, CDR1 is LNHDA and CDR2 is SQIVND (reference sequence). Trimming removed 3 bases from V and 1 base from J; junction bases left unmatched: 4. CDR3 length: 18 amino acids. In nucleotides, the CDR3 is TGTGCCAGTAGTATGGGACTAGCGGGAGTGGTGAACACCGGGGAGCTGTTTTTT. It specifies CASSMGLAGVVNTGELFF.

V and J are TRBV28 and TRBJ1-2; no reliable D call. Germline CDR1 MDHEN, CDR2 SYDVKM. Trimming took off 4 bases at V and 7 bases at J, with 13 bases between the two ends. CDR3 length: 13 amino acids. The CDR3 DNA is TGTGCCAGCAGTTCTTTAGGGTCTGGTGGCTACACCTTC. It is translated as CASSSLGSGGYTF.